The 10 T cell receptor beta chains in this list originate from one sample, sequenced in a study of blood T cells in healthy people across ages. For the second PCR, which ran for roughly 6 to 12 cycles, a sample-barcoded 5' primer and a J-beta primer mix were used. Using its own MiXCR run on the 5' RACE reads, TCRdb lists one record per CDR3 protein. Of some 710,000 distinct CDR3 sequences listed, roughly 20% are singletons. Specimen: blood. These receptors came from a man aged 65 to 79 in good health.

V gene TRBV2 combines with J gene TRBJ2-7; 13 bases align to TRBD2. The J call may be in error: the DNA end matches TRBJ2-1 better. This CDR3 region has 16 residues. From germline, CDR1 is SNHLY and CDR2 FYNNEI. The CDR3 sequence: CASIATSGRINNEQFF. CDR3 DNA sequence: TGTGCCAGCATCGCGACTAGCGGGAGGATTAACAATGAGCAGTTCTTC.

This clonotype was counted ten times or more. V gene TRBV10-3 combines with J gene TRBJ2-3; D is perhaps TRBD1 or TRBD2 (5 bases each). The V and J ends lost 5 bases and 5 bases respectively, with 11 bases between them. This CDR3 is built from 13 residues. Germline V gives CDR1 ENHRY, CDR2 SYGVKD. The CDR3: CAISWRQGDTQYF. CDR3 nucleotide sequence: TGTGCCATCAGTTGGAGGCAGGGAGATACGCAGTATTTT.

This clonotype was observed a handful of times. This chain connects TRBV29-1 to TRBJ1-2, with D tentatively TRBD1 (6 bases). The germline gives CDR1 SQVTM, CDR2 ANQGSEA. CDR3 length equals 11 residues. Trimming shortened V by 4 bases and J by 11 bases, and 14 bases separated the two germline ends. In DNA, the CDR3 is TGCAGCGTTGTGCGGACAGAGCTTTACACCTTC. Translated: CSVVRTELYTF.

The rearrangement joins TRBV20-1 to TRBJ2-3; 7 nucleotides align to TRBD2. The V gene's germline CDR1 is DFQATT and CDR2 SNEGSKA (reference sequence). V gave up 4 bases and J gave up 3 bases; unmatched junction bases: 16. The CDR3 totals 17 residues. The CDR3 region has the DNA TGCAGTGCTATAAAGTTGGAGGGGACTACCCTTACAGATACGCAGTATTTT. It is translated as CSAIKLEGTTLTDTQYF.

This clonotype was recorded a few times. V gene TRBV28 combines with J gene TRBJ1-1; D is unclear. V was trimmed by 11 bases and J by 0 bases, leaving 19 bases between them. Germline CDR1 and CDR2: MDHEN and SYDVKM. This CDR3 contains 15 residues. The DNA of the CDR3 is TGTGCCTCCCTTCTCCCCGGGCCGATGAACACTGAAGCTTTCTTT. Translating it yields CASLLPGPMNTEAFF.

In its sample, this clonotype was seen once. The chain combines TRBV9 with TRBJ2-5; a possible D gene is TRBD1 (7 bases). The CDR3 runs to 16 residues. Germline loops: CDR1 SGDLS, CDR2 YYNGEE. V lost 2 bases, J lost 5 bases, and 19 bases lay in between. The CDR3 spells CASSVEAGQSRETQYF. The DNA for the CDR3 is TGTGCCAGCAGCGTTGAGGCGGGACAGAGTCGGGAGACCCAGTACTTC.

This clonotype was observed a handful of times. This chain's CDR3 is CASSTPGTAYNEQFF. The CDR3 coding sequence is TGCGCCAGCAGCACCCCCGGGACAGCTTACAATGAGCAGTTCTTC. The chain is built from TRBV5-1 and TRBJ2-1; TRBD1 aligns across 7 bases. The V gene end was trimmed by 4 bases and the J gene end by 4 bases; junction bases not matched to a gene: 8. The germline V gene encodes CDR1 SGHRS and CDR2 YFSETQ. This CDR3 spans 15 amino acids.

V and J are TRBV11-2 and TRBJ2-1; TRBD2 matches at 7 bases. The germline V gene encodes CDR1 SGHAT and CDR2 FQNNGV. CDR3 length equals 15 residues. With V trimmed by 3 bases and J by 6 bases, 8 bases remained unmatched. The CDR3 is CASSLSGRPTNEQFF. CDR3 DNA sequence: TGTGCCAGCAGCTTGTCCGGGAGGCCCACCAATGAGCAGTTCTTC.

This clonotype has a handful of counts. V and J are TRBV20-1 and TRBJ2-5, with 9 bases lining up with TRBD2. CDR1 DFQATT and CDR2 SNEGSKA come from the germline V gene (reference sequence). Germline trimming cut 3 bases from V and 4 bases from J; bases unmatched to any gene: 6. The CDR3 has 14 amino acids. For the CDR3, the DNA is TGCAGTGCTAGTTCTAGCGGGGTAGGAGAGACCCAGTACTTC. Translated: CSASSSGVGETQYF.

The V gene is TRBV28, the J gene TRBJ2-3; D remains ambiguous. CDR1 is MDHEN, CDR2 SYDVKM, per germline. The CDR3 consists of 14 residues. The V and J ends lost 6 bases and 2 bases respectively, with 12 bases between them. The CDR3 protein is CASRPRPSTDTQYF. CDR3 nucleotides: TGTGCCAGCAGACCCAGACCTTCCACAGATACGCAGTATTTT.